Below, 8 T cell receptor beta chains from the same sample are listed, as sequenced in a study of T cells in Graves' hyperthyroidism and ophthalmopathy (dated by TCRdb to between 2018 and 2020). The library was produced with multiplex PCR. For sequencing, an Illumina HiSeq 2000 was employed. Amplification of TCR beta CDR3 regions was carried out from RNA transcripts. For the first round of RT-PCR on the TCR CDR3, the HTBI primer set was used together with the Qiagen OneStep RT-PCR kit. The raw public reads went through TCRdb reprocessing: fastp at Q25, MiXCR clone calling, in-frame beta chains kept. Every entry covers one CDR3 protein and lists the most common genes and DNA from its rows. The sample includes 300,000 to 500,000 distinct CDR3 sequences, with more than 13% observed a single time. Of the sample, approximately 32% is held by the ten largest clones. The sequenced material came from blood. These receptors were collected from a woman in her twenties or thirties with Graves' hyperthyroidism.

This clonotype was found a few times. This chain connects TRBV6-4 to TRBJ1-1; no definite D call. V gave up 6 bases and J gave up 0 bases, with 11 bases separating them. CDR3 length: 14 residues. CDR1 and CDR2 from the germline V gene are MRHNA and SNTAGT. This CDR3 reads CASRLTNMNTEAFF. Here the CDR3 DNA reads TGTGCCAGCAGGCTGACAAATATGAACACTGAAGCTTTCTTT.

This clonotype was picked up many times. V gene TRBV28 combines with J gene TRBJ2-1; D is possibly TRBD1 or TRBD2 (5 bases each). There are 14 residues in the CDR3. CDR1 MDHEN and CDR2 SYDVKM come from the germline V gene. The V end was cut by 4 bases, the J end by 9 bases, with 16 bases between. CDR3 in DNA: TGTGCCAGCAGTTCGGGACGAACCGTCGTTGAGCAGTTCTTC. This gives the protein CASSSGRTVVEQFF. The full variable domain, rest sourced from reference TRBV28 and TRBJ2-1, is DVKVTQSSRYLVKRTGEKVFLECVQDMDHENMFWYRQDPGLGLRLIYFSYDVKMKEKGDIPEGYSVSREKKERFSLILESASTNQTSMYLCASSSGRTVVEQFFGPGTRLTVL.

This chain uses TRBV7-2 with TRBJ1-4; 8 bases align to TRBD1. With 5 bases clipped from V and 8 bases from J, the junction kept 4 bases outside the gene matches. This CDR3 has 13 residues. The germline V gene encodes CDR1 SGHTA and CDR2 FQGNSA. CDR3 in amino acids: CASSQGAREKLFF. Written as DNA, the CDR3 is TGTGCCAGCAGCCAGGGGGCGCGAGAAAAACTGTTTTTT.

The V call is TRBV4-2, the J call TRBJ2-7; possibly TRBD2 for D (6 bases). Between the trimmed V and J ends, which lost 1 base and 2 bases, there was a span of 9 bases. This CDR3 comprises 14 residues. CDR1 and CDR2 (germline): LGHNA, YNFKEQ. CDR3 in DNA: TGTGCCAGCAGCCAAGCGGGAGATACCTACGAGCAGTACTTC. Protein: CASSQAGDTYEQYF.

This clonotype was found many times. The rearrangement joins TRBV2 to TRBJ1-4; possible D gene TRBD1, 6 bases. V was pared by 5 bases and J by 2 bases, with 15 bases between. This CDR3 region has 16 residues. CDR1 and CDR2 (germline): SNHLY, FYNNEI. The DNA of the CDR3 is TGTGCCAGCAGTCTCTCCGGAACAGGGACTAATGAAAAACTGTTTTTT. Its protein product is CASSLSGTGTNEKLFF.

CDR3 residues: CASSYTGGGFYEQYF. The CDR3 nucleotides are TGTGCCAGCAGTTACACAGGGGGTGGGTTCTACGAGCAGTACTTC. V usage is TRBV6-1 and J usage is TRBJ2-7; 8 nucleotides align to TRBD1. The CDR3 runs 15 residues. Germline assignment: CDR1 MNHNS and CDR2 SASEGT. V shed 5 bases, J shed 3 bases, and the junction held 9 bases outside the gene matches.

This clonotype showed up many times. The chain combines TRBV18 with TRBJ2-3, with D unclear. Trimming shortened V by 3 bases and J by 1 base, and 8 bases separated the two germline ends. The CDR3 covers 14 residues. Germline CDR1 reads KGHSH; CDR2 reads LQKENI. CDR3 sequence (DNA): TGTGCCAGCTCACCCTTAAGCGGCACAGATACGCAGTATTTT. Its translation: CASSPLSGTDTQYF.

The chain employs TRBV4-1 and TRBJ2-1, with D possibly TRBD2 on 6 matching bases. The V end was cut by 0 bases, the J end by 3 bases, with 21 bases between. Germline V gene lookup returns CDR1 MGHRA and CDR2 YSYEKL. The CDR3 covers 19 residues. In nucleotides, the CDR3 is TGCGCCAGCAGCCAAGAGGGGCTCCCTGGAGGGGTTGGCTACAATGAGCAGTTCTTC. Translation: CASSQEGLPGGVGYNEQFF.